This TCR beta chain derives from a study of beta chain features in type 1 diabetes. Study results and caveats: The question of HLA type influencing TCRB rearrangement was one that remained unresolved here.

What was sequenced were expressed TCRB transcripts, since all of the isolated RNA had been reverse transcribed. Profiled with immunoSEQ multiplex PCR; TCRdb holds only in-frame clones, not every one. The table shows more than 300,000 clones, with less than 15% occurring only once. As to this clone: Its target is not known.

V was clipped by 4 bases and J by 1 base; unmatched bases: 14. The CDR3 has 19 residues. The germline gives CDR1 SNHLY, CDR2 FYNNEI. The chain has TRBV2 and TRBJ2-1; 9 bases line up with TRBD2. The specimen sequenced was naive CD4+ T cells from blood. The clonotype originates from a woman in her late teens or twenties in good health. CDR3 nucleotide sequence: TGTGCCAGCAGTGGGATGCTAGCGGGGATCCGAGCGTCCTACAATGAGCAGTTCTTC. It is translated as CASSGMLAGIRASYNEQFF.